Each of the 29 T cell receptor beta chains below was sequenced from the same sample in a study of T cell changes during pregnancy in multiple sclerosis. The table came from immunoSEQ multiplex PCR; TCRdb's copy has only in-frame clones and leaves some out. The table has around 31,000 clones, approximately 94% seen once. This specimen consisted of CD4+ T cells from peripheral blood mononuclear cells, obtained in the first trimester of pregnancy. All receptors come from a female donor with multiple sclerosis, enrolled in a pregnancy study.

V usage is TRBV7-8 and J usage is TRBJ2-3, with D possibly matching TRBD1 (6 bases). Trimming left V 4 bases short and J 2 bases short, with 16 bases between. The CDR3 has 16 amino acids. CDR1 and CDR2 (germline): SGHVS, FQNEAQ. The CDR3 sequence: CASSSSTGLATDTQYF. In nucleotides, the CDR3 is TGTGCCAGCAGCTCATCAACAGGGTTGGCCACAGATACGCAGTATTTT.

The V and J genes are TRBV6-1 and TRBJ1-1; 10 bases fit TRBD1. CDR1 and CDR2 (germline): MNHNS, SASEGT. The CDR3 spans 15 residues. Trimming removed 8 bases from V and 3 bases from J; junction bases left unmatched: 9. CDR3 nucleotides: TGTGCCAGCCTTAAAACCGGGACAGGGGACACTGAAGCTTTCTTT. This translates into CASLKTGTGDTEAFF.

The rearrangement uses TRBV11-2 and TRBJ1-4; no firm D call. The CDR3 runs 16 residues. V was trimmed by 1 base and J by 4 bases, leaving 13 bases between them. From germline, CDR1 is SGHAT and CDR2 FQNNGV. CDR3 sequence (DNA): TGTGCCAGCAGCTTAGGAGGGCAACCCTTTAATGAAAAACTGTTTTTT. It encodes CASSLGGQPFNEKLFF.

Worth noting for this clone: This sample includes further DNA sequences coding for the same CDR3. The rearrangement joins TRBV7-9 to TRBJ2-1, with TRBD2 matching 9 bases. CDR1 SEHNR and CDR2 FQNEAQ come from the germline V gene (reference sequence). Losses at the gene ends were 0 bases for V and 4 bases for J; bases not matched to a gene: 4. The CDR3 length is 16 residues. DNA of the CDR3: TGTGCCAGCAGCTTAGCCCTAGCGGGGACTTACAATGAGCAGTTCTTC. It specifies CASSLALAGTYNEQFF.

The genes are TRBV27 and TRBJ1-1; D might be TRBD1 (5 bases). Germline assignment: CDR1 MNHEY and CDR2 SMNVEV (reference sequence). The CDR3 covers 14 residues. The ends were cut back, 6 bases at V and 4 bases at J, with 15 bases in the middle. CDR3 coding DNA: TGTGCCAGCAGGCCCCTCCCCCAGGGCACTGAAGCTTTCTTT. This gives the protein CASRPLPQGTEAFF.

This chain joins TRBV27 and TRBJ1-4; D is possibly TRBD1 (5 bases). The CDR3 is made up of 14 amino acids. V was pared by 3 bases and J by 1 base, with 6 bases between. Germline values: CDR1 MNHEY, CDR2 SMNVEV (reference sequence). The CDR3 nucleotides read TGTGCCAGCAGTTTCGGGGGAACTAATGAAAAACTGTTTTTT. Its translation: CASSFGGTNEKLFF.

This clone occurred once. The J gene is TRBJ2-2, the V gene TRBV2, with TRBD1 matching over 9 bases. The V segment lost 6 bases and the J segment 3 bases; nucleotides outside the gene matches: 8. The germline V gene encodes CDR1 SNHLY and CDR2 FYNNEI. This CDR3 contains 16 residues. CDR3 bases: TGTGCCAGCAGGGGGGCCGGGACAGGGTACACCGGGGAGCTGTTTTTT. It codes for CASRGAGTGYTGELFF.

This rearrangement joins TRBV5-1 to TRBJ2-1; 14 bases are a match to TRBD2. The CDR3 contains 15 residues. After removal of 5 bases from V and 10 bases from J, the junction contained 8 bases not matched to a gene. Germline CDR1 is SGHRS and CDR2 is YFSETQ. CDR3 nucleotides: TGCGCCAGCAGTCCTGGACTAGCGGGGGGTGAAGAGCAGTTCTTC. It yields the protein CASSPGLAGGEEQFF.

This chain joins TRBV2 and TRBJ1-6, with D uncertain. Trimming cost V 7 bases and J 0 bases, with 13 bases left between them. The CDR3 sequence is 16 residues long. Germline lookup yields CDR1 SNHLY and CDR2 FYNNEI. The CDR3 reads CASTSTRASYNSPLHF. In DNA form, the CDR3 reads TGTGCCAGCACCTCGACGAGGGCCTCCTATAATTCACCCCTCCACTTT.

This clone occurred once. The DNA of the CDR3 is TGTGCCAGCACTACGGGGACTTTGGCCCTCCACTTT. Protein product: CASTTGTLALHF. This chain uses TRBV6-1 with TRBJ1-6; TRBD1 might be the D (5 bases). Trimming took off 7 bases at V and 14 bases at J, with 15 bases between the two ends. The V gene's germline CDR1 is MNHNS and CDR2 SASEGT. The CDR3 is made up of 12 amino acids.

The rearrangement joins TRBV10-3 to TRBJ1-1; D unresolved. Trimming removed 0 bases from V and 6 bases from J, with 8 bases in between. The germline gives CDR1 ENHRY, CDR2 SYGVKD. The CDR3 sequence is 13 residues long. The DNA for the CDR3 is TGTGCCATCAGTGAGTCCCGCGGGGCTGAAGCTTTCTTT. Protein sequence: CAISESRGAEAFF.

The chain couples TRBV5-3 to TRBJ2-1, with 9 bases lining up with TRBD2. TRBV5-3 is an ORF, with its function uncertain. The CDR3 is 16 residues long. V gave up 3 bases and J gave up 8 bases; unmatched junction bases: 12. The CDR3 DNA reads TGTGCCAGAAGCTATTCGCGGGGGGGCGGATTCGATGAGCAGTTCTTC. Translation: CARSYSRGGGFDEQFF.

V and J are TRBV27 and TRBJ1-3; a possible D gene is TRBD1 (6 bases). V shed 5 bases and J shed 0 bases, with 20 bases lying between them. Germline V gene lookup returns CDR1 MNHEY and CDR2 SMNVEV (reference sequence). The CDR3 extends over 18 amino acids. CDR3 nucleotides: TGTGCCAGCAGTCCGAGGGGGTTGACTGTGTCCTCTGGAAACACCATATATTTT. Amino acids: CASSPRGLTVSSGNTIYF.

This chain connects TRBV10-3 to TRBJ1-1; D is unresolved. The CDR3 loop spans 13 amino acids. V shed 3 bases and J shed 2 bases, with 7 bases lying between them. In germline, CDR1 is ENHRY, CDR2 SYGVKD. CDR3 amino acids: CAISDSYNTEAFF. The DNA of the CDR3 is TGTGCCATCAGTGATTCCTACAACACTGAAGCTTTCTTT.

This clone was counted only a few times. The J gene is TRBJ1-1, the V gene TRBV7-3; D may be TRBD1 (5 bases). The CDR3 is 15 residues long. Trimming took 5 bases from V and 5 from J, leaving 18 bases between them. The germline V gene encodes CDR1 SGHTA and CDR2 FQGTGA. The CDR3 is CASSQRRGCGTEAFF. CDR3 bases: TGTGCCAGCAGCCAAAGGAGGGGCTGCGGGACTGAAGCTTTCTTT.

This rearrangement joins TRBV18 to TRBJ1-2; TRBD1 is a possible D gene (6 bases). The V and J ends lost 3 bases and 4 bases respectively, with 12 bases between them. The length of the CDR3 is 14 residues. Germline lookup yields CDR1 KGHSH and CDR2 LQKENI. This chain's CDR3 is CASSPSEGGYGYTF. The CDR3 nucleotides are TGTGCCAGCTCACCGTCCGAAGGGGGCTATGGCTACACCTTC.

The V call is TRBV9, the J call TRBJ1-2; TRBD1 matches at 9 bases. From germline, CDR1 is SGDLS and CDR2 YYNGEE. The CDR3 spans 14 residues. Unmatched junction bases numbered 11, after V lost 7 bases and J lost 7 bases. CDR3 DNA sequence: TGTGCCAGCGACAGGACAGGGGACGGGTTTGGCTACACCTTC. Its protein is CASDRTGDGFGYTF.

The chain has TRBV7-9 and TRBJ1-1; D call uncertain. V gave up 7 bases and J gave up 3 bases, with 15 bases separating them. The V gene's germline CDR1 is SEHNR and CDR2 FQNEAQ (reference sequence). The CDR3 extends over 14 amino acids. Here the CDR3 DNA reads TGTGCCAGCACTACCTGGACTGCGGACACTGAAGCTTTCTTT. Its translation: CASTTWTADTEAFF.

The chain joins TRBV6-5 to TRBJ2-5; 9 bases are shared with TRBD2. The germline V gene has CDR1 MNHEY and CDR2 SVGAGI. The ends lost 8 bases at V and 4 bases at J; junction bases unmatched: 5. The CDR3 is 13 residues long. CDR3 protein: CASRPSGVETQYF. DNA of the CDR3: TGTGCCAGCCGTCCTAGCGGGGTAGAGACCCAGTACTTC.

This sequence joins TRBV7-9 and TRBJ2-3; 12 positions match TRBD2. CDR1 is SEHNR, CDR2 FQNEAQ, per germline (reference sequence). CDR3 length: 16 residues. V shed 1 base, J shed 6 bases, and the junction held 5 bases outside the gene matches. The chain's CDR3 is CASSLGGTSGQDTQYF. The CDR3 DNA reads as TGTGCCAGCAGCTTAGGCGGGACTAGCGGGCAGGATACGCAGTATTTT.

The genes are TRBV2 and TRBJ2-1, with 8 bases matching TRBD2. V lost 6 bases and J lost 4; bases outside the gene matches: 11. Germline CDR1 and CDR2: SNHLY and FYNNEI. This CDR3 has 16 amino acids. The CDR3 nucleotides read TGTGCCAGCAGCGATAAAAGCGGGGGTGGTTACAATGAGCAGTTCTTC. Translation: CASSDKSGGGYNEQFF.

The gene calls are TRBV19 and TRBJ1-5; 8 bases fit TRBD1. The trim removed 10 bases at V and 0 bases at J, leaving 2 bases unmatched. This CDR3 region has 13 residues. The germline V gene has CDR1 LNHDA and CDR2 SQIVND (reference sequence). CDR3 residues: CATGGPSNQPQHF. In DNA, the CDR3 is TGTGCCACAGGGGGCCCTAGCAATCAGCCCCAGCATTTT.

J is TRBJ1-2 and V is TRBV19; possibly TRBD1 for D (5 bases). Germline loops: CDR1 LNHDA, CDR2 SQIVND (reference sequence). Trimming took 3 bases from V and 4 from J, leaving 9 bases between them. The CDR3 runs to 13 residues. Here the CDR3 reads CASSMSRAYGYTF. The CDR3, as DNA: TGTGCCAGTAGTATGAGCAGGGCCTATGGCTACACCTTC.

CDR3 in amino acids: CASSFDGGGSYEQYF. The CDR3 nucleotides are TGCGCCAGCAGCTTTGACGGCGGGGGGTCCTACGAGCAGTACTTC. This rearrangement joins TRBV5-1 to TRBJ2-7; 8 bases agree with TRBD2. The CDR3 has 15 residues. Germline CDR1 is SGHRS and CDR2 is YFSETQ. J lost 1 base, V lost 2 bases, and 5 bases had no gene match. Looking up the rest from reference TRBV5-1 and TRBJ2-7 gives the full variable domain: KAGVTQTPRYLIKTRGQQVTLSCSPISGHRSVSWYQQTPGQGLQFLFEYFSETQRNKGNFPGRFSGRQFSNSRSEMNVSTLELGDSALYLCASSFDGGGSYEQYFGPGTRLTVT.

The rearrangement links TRBV7-9 to TRBJ1-1; no reliable D call. The CDR3 has 13 residues. V lost 2 bases and J 7 bases, leaving 11 bases between the germline ends. Per germline, CDR1 SEHNR and CDR2 FQNEAQ (reference sequence). This chain's CDR3 is CASSLTFGDEAFF. CDR3 nucleotide sequence: TGTGCCAGCAGCTTAACCTTCGGAGATGAAGCTTTCTTT.

This clone was seen more than once but under ten times. The chain combines TRBV6-6 with TRBJ1-5; unclear D gene. CDR1 and CDR2 from the germline V gene are MNHNY and SVGAGI (reference sequence). Trimming took 7 bases from V and 0 from J, leaving 13 bases between them. The CDR3 loop spans 15 amino acids. CDR3 protein: CASTPPGDSNQPQHF. The DNA of the CDR3 is TGTGCCAGCACCCCCCCCGGGGATAGCAATCAGCCCCAGCATTTT.

V usage is TRBV7-8 and J usage is TRBJ2-7; the D gene is possibly TRBD1 (6 bases). Between the trimmed V and J ends, which lost 3 bases and 2 bases, there was a span of 11 bases. CDR1 is SGHVS and CDR2 is FQNEAQ in the germline V gene. The CDR3 contains 14 residues. As DNA, the CDR3 is TGTGCCAGCAGCTTGTACAGGGTCACCTACGAGCAGTACTTC. Its translation: CASSLYRVTYEQYF. The variable domain in full, with the rest retrieved from reference TRBV7-8 and TRBJ2-7, is GAGVSQSPRYKVAKRGQDVALRCDPISGHVSLFWYQQALGQGPEFLTYFQNEAQLDKSGLPSDRFFAERPEGSVSTLKIQRTQQEDSAVYLCASSLYRVTYEQYFGPGTRLTVT.

DNA of the CDR3: TGCAGCGTTCGCGGGGGCACTAATGAAAAACTGTTTTTT. This translates into CSVRGGTNEKLFF. The chain uses TRBV29-1 and TRBJ1-4; TRBD1 is a possible D gene (6 bases). V was pared by 5 bases and J by 2 bases, with 9 bases between. Per germline, CDR1 SQVTM and CDR2 ANQGSEA. The CDR3 length is 13 residues.

The chain couples TRBV4-2 to TRBJ1-3; tentative D call: TRBD1 (6 bases). Looked up from germline, CDR1 is LGHNA and CDR2 is YNFKEQ. The V end lost 4 bases, the J end lost 1 base, and 11 bases lay between the germline ends. The CDR3 contains 15 residues. The CDR3 protein is CASSRNRDSGNTIYF. The CDR3 bases are TGTGCCAGCAGCCGAAACAGGGATTCTGGAAACACCATATATTTT.